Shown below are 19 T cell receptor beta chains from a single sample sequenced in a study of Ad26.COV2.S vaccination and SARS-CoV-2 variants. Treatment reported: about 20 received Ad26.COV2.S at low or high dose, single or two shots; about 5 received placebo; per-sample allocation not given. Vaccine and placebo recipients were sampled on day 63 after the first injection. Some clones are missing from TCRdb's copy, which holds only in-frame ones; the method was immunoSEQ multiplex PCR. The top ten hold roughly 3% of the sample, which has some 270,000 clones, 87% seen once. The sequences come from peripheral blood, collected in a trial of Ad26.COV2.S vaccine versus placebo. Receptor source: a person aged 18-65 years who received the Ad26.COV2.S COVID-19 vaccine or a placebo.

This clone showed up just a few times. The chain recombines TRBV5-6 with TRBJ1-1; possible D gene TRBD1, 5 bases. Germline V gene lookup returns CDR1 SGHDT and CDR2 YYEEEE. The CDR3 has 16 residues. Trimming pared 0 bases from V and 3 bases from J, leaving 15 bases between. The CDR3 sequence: CASSLAYGARDTEAFF. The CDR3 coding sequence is TGTGCCAGCAGCTTGGCCTACGGGGCCAGGGACACTGAAGCTTTCTTT.

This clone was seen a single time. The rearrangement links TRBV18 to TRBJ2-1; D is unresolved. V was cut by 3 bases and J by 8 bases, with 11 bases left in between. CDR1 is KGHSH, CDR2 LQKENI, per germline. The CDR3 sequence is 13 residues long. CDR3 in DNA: TGTGCCAGCTCACCCGGTGTAAATCATGAGCAGTTCTTC. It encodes CASSPGVNHEQFF.

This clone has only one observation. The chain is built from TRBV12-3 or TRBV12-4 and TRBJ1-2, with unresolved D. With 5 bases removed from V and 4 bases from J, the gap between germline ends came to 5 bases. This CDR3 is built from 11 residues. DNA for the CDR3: TGTGCCAGCAGTGGGCGCTATGGCTACACCTTC. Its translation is CASSGRYGYTF.

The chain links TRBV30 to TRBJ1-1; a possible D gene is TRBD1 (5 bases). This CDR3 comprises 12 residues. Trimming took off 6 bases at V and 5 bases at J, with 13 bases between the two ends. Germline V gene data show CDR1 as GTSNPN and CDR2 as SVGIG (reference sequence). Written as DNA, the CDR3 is TGTGCCTGCAGGGCCCTGGGGACTGAAGCTTTCTTT. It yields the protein CACRALGTEAFF.

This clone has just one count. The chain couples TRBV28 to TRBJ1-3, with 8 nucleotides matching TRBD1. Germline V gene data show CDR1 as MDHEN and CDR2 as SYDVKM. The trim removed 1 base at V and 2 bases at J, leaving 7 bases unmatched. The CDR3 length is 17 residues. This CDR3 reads CASSLSFRGRTGNTIYF. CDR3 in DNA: TGTGCCAGCAGTTTATCGTTCAGGGGGCGAACTGGAAACACCATATATTTT.

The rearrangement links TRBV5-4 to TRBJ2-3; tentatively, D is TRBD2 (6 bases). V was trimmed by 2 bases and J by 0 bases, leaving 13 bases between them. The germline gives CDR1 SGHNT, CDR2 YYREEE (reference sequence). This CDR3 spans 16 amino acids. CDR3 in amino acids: CASSLMGRQSTDTQYF. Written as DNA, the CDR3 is TGTGCCAGCAGCTTAATGGGGAGGCAGAGCACAGATACGCAGTATTTT.

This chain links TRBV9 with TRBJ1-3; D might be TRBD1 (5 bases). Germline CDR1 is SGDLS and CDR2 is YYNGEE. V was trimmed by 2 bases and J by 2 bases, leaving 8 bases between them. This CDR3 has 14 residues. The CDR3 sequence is CASSVRGTGNTIYF. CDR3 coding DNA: TGTGCCAGCAGCGTTAGGGGAACTGGAAACACCATATATTTT.

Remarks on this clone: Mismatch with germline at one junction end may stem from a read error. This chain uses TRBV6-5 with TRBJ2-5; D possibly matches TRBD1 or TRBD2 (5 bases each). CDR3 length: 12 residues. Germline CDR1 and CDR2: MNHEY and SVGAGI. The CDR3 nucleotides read TGTGCCAGCAGTTCCCCAGCCGGGACCAAGTACTTC. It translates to CASSSPAGTKYF.

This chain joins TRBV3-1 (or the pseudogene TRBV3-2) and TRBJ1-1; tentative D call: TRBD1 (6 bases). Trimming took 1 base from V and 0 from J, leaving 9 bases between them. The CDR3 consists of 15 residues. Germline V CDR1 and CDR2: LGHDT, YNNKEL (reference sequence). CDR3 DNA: TGTGCCAGCAGCCAAGCACAGGGACTGAACACTGAAGCTTTCTTT. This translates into CASSQAQGLNTEAFF.

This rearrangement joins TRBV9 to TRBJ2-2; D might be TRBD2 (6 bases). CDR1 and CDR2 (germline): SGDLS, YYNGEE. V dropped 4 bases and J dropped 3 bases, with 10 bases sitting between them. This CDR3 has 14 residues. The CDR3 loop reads CASSSTGDTGELFF. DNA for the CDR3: TGTGCCAGCAGCTCGACGGGGGACACCGGGGAGCTGTTTTTT.

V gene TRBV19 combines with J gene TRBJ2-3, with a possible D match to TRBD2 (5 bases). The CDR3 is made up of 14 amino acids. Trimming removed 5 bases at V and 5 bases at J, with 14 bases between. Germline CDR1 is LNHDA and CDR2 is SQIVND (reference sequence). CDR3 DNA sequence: TGTGCCAGTAGTGAGGTAGCGACCAGAGATACGCAGTATTTT. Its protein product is CASSEVATRDTQYF.

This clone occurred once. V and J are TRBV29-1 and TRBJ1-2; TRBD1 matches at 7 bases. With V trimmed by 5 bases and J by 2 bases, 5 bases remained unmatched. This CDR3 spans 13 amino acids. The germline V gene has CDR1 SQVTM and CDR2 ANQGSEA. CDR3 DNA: TGCAGCGTTTACAGGGGATCAAACTATGGCTACACCTTC. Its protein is CSVYRGSNYGYTF.

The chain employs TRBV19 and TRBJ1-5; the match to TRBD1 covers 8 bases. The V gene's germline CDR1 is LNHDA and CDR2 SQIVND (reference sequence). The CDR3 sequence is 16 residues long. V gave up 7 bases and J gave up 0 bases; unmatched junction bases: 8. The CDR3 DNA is TGTGCCAGTACGGTAGGAACAGGGGGTAGCAATCAGCCCCAGCATTTT. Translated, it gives CASTVGTGGSNQPQHF.

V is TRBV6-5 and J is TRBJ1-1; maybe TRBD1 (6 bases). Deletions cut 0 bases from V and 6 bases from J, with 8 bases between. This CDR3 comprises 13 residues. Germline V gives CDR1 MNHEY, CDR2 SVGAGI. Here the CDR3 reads CASSYSGASEAFF. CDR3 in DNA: TGTGCCAGCAGTTACTCGGGGGCATCTGAAGCTTTCTTT.

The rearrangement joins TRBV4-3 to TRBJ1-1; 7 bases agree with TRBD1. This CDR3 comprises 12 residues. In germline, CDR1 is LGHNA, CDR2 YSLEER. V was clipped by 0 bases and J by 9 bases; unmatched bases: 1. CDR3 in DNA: TGCGCCAGCAGCCAAGAAGGGGGCCAAGCTTTCTTT. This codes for CASSQEGGQAFF.

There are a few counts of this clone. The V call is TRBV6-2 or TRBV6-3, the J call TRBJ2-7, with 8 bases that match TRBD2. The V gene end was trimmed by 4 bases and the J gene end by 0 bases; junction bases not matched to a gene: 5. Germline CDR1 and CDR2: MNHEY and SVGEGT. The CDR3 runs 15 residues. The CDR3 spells CASSSAAGASYEQYF. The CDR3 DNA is TGTGCCAGCAGTTCGGCAGCGGGGGCCTCCTACGAGCAGTACTTC.

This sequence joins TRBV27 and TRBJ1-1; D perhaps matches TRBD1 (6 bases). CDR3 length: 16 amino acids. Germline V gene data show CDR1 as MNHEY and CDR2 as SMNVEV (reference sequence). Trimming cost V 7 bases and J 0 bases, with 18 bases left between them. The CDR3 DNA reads TGTGCCAGCAATCCCCGTGGGGGCAGGATGAACACTGAAGCTTTCTTT. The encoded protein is CASNPRGGRMNTEAFF.

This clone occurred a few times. CDR3 nucleotides: TGTGCCAGCAGCCAAAACAGGGGCACTGAAGCTTTCTTT. Its translation is CASSQNRGTEAFF. The chain employs TRBV3-1 (or the pseudogene TRBV3-2) and TRBJ1-1; 7 nucleotides line up with TRBD1. V was clipped by 2 bases and J by 4 bases; unmatched bases: 1. Germline lookup yields CDR1 LGHDT and CDR2 YNNKEL (reference sequence). The CDR3 length is 13 residues.

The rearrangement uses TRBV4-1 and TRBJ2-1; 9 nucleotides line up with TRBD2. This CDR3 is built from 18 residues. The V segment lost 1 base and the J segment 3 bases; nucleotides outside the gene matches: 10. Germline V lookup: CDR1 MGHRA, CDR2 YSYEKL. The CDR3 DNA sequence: TGCGCCAGCAGCCAAGGTGTCCTAGCGGGGTTGATCTACAATGAGCAGTTCTTC. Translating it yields CASSQGVLAGLIYNEQFF.